These 5 T cell receptor beta chains share one sample of origin, sequenced in a study of breast tumors, draining lymph nodes, adjacent tissues. Samples came from axillary lymph nodes draining the breast cancer. Via MiXCR, TCRdb re-called the multiplex PCR reads, giving one row per CDR3 protein. The data show approximately 210,000 distinct CDR3 sequences, less than 40% seen once. Sequenced input: axillary lymph node tissue. Receptor source: a female donor with breast cancer. Some clones in this sample may be carry-over from other donors' samples.

The sample holds many counts of this clonotype. The chain couples TRBV2 to TRBJ2-2, with D maybe TRBD2 (5 bases). There are 15 residues in the CDR3. Trimming stripped 9 bases from V and 5 bases from J, with 19 bases between. Germline CDR1 and CDR2: SNHLY and FYNNEI. The chain's CDR3 is CASGSGGRRTGELFF. The DNA for the CDR3 is TGTGCCAGTGGCTCAGGAGGTAGGCGGACCGGGGAGCTGTTTTTT.

At least ten counts were recorded for this clonotype. The gene calls are TRBV12-3 or TRBV12-4 and TRBJ2-5; 9 nucleotides line up with TRBD2. CDR3 length: 18 residues. With 5 bases clipped from V and 2 bases from J, the junction kept 15 bases outside the gene matches. The CDR3 bases are TGTGCCAGCAGTACCATGGGGCCAGCGGGAGGCTATCAAGAGACCCAGTACTTC. It yields the protein CASSTMGPAGGYQETQYF.

This clonotype was recorded many times. The CDR3 coding sequence is TGTGCCAGCAGGGCTAGCGGGAACACAGATACGCAGTATTTT. It translates to CASRASGNTDTQYF. The rearrangement uses TRBV25-1 and TRBJ2-3; 9 bases line up with TRBD2. Germline assignment: CDR1 MGHDK and CDR2 SYGVNS. The CDR3 contains 14 residues. V was pared by 6 bases and J by 2 bases, with 3 bases of the junction left unmatched.

About this clonotype itself: Sequence at one end of the junction differs from germline and may be a read error. V usage is TRBV20-1 and J usage is TRBJ1-5; D not certain. Germline lookup yields CDR1 DFQATT and CDR2 SNEGSKA (reference sequence). The CDR3 totals 13 residues. For the CDR3, the DNA is TGCAGTGCCAGAGATCTGATGGTGGGGCCCCAGCATTTT. Protein sequence: CSARDLMVGPQHF.

The sample holds many counts of this clonotype. The CDR3 loop is CSAQPGGVQPQHF. The DNA of the CDR3 is TGCAGTGCCCAACCCGGGGGGGTTCAGCCCCAGCATTTT. The chain is built from TRBV20-1 and TRBJ1-5; D possibly corresponds to TRBD1 (5 bases). The CDR3 totals 13 residues. The germline gives CDR1 DFQATT, CDR2 SNEGSKA (reference sequence). Trimming shortened V by 6 bases and J by 6 bases, and 15 bases separated the two germline ends.